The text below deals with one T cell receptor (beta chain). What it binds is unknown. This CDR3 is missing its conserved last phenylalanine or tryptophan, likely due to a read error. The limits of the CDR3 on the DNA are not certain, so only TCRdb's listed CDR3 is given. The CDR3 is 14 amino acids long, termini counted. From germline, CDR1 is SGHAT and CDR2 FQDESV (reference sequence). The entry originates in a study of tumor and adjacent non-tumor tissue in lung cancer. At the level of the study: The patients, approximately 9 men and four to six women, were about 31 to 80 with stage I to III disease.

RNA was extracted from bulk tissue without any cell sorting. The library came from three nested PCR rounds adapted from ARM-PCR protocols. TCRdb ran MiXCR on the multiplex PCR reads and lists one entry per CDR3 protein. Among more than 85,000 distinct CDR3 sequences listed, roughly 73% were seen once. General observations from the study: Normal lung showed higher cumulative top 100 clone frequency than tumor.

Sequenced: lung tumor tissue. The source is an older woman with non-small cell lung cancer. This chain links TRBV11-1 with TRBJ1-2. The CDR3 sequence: CASSSQGPLYGYAS.